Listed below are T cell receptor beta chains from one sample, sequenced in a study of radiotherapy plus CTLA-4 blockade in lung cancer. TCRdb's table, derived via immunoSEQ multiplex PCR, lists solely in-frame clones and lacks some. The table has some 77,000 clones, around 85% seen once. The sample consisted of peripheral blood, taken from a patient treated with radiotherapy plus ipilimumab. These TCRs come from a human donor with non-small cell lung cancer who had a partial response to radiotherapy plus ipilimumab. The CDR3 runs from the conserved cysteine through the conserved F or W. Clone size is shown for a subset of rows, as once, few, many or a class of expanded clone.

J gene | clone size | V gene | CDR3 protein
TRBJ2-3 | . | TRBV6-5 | CASSYPIPGDTQYF
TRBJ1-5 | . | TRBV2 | CASTNTKDRSQPQHF
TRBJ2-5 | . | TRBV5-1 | CASSLGASGTGKETQYF
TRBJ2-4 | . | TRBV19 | CASSPDWSRAGNIQYF
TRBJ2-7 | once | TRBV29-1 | CSVGGEKASYEQYF
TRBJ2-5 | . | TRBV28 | CASSPGGMETQYF
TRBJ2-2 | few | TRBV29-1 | CSVEGQNQEELFF
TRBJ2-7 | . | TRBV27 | CASSLYRGSEQYF
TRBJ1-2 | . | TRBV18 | CASSPGQGNGYTF
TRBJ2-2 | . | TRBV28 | CASSGTGVVRPLITGELFF
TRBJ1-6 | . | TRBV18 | CASSPLGDTPLHF
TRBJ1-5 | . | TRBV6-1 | CASSGAGLGPQHF
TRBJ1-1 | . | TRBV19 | CASSMVAGPGNTEAFF
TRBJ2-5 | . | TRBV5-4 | CASSSGLAGQETQYF
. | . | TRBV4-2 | CASSIGGATGKYEQYF
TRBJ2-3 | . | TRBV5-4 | CASSPTPSVTQYF
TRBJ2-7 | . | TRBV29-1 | CSVGTGRDEQYF
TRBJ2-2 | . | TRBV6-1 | CASSRDPHTGELFF
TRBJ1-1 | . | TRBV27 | CASRITGGLPNTEAFF
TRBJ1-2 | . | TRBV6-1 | CASSQGLRYGYTF
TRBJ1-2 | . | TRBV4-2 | CASSQAGNLGGYGYTF
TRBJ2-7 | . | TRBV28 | CASRRGQAYEQYF
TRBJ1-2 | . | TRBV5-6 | CASTEGGRYGYTF
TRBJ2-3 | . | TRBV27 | CASSLGGPDTQYF
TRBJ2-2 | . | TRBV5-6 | CASSSPGTPGELFF
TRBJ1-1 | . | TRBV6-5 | CASSLTERPNTEAFF
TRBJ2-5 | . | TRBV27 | CASSLTSGSTQTQYF
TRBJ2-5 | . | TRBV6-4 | CASSPGTGEGETQYF
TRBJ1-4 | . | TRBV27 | CATRAGEGNEKLFF
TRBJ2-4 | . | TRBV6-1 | CASNEGQGKNIQYF
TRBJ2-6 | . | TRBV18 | CASSRDLNRGLGANVLTF
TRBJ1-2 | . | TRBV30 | CAWSVTGGNGYTF
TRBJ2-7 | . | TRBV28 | CASSLKSGEAYEQYF
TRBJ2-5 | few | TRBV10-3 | CAISPGAGGKETQYF
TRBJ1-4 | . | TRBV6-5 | CASSRDRLAEKLFF
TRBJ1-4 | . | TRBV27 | CASSLRPGGLELFF
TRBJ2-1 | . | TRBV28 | CASSSWSPTSYNEQFF
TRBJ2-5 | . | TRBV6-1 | CASRKPGLSPQYF
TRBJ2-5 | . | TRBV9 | CASSVVSRAETQYF
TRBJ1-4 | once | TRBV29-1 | CSVREVSTNEKLFF
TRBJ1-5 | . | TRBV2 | CASSEAGPGGPQHF